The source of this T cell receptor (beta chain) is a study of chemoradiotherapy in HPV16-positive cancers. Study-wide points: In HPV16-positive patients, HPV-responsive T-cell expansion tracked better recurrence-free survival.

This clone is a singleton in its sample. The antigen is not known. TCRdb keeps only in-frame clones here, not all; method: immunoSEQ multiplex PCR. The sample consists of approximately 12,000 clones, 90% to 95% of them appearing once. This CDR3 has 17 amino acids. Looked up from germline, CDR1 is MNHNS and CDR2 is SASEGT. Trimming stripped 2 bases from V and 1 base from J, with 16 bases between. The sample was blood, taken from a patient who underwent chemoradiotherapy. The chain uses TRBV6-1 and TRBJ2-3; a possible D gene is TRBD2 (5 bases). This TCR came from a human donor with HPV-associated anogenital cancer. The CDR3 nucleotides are TGTGCCAGCAGTGAACGGACTCGGGGAGATGGCACAGATACGCAGTATTTT. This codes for CASSERTRGDGTDTQYF.